A selection of T cell receptor beta chains follows, all from one sample in a study of identical twins. TCRdb called the 5' RACE reads again in MiXCR, with one record for every CDR3 protein. The table lists 500,000 to 650,000 distinct CDR3 sequences, 7% to 7.5% of them singletons. The sample was also linked to a second study, of yellow fever vaccine responses in identical twins.

Sequences were obtained from PBMCs. These receptors were taken from a woman aged 18-29 years in good health. CDR3s include the opening cysteine and the closing phenylalanine or tryptophan. A row's size may be missing; if present it is once, few, many or a size class.

abundance	v_gene	CDR3aa
many	TRBV12-3/TRBV12-4	CASSNRQVGMNTEAFF
few	TRBV15	CATSTGANVLTF
-	TRBV7-8	CASTRQGLYNEQFF
-	TRBV21-1	CASNPDSEKVTTGELFF
-	TRBV14	CASSQDPGRGEKLFF
many	TRBV12-3/TRBV12-4	CASRRQGMNSPLHF
few	TRBV19	CANQTSGTGSLGTNEKLFF
few	TRBV11-2	CASSIKGAGGPFLQETQYF
-	TRBV5-1	CASSLADGGRVYNEQFF
-	TRBV24-1	CATSDATSGSTNTGELFF
-	TRBV20-1	CSAEEGHSYNEQFF
many	TRBV12-3/TRBV12-4	CASSSYVTSDQETQYF
many	TRBV12-3/TRBV12-4	CASSWGTRDSLNQPQHF
many	TRBV4-1	CASSQDLAREAFF
few	TRBV20-1	CSARDFNSNQPQHF
-	TRBV5-1	CASSLVLGQGNEQFF
many	TRBV28	CASSSPSGTGTYEQYF
-	TRBV10-3	CAISEIGEYTEAFF
-	TRBV6-2/TRBV6-3	CASSKNQIWDYEQHF
-	TRBV10-3	CAIFFGLPGGYTF